The entry below describes one T cell receptor beta chain. The CDR3 totals 11 residues. Looked up from germline, CDR1 is DFQATT and CDR2 is SNEGSKA (reference sequence). Between the trimmed V and J ends, which lost 6 bases and 4 bases, there was a span of 9 bases. The data belong to a study of beta chain features in type 1 diabetes. Sequenced material consisted of expressed TCRB transcripts (all of the isolated RNA was reverse transcribed). Some clones are missing from TCRdb's copy, which holds only in-frame ones; the method was immunoSEQ multiplex PCR. Of about 350,000 clones listed, 20% are singletons.

V and J are TRBV20-1 and TRBJ1-1; D gene uncertain. This receptor was taken from a woman between 18 and 30 years old in good health. The sample taken for sequencing was naive CD4+ T cells from blood. CDR3 in DNA: TGCAGTGCAGTCCCGAGCACTGAAGCTTTCTTT. It specifies CSAVPSTEAFF.